The 30 T cell receptor beta chains given below trace back to one sample, sequenced in a study of T-cell memory formation after mild COVID-19 (dated by TCRdb to 2020 to 2022). Libraries were constructed by 5' RACE. TCRdb lists the instrument as Illumina NovaSeq 6000. TCRdb trimmed public reads at Q25 via fastp, called clones via MiXCR and kept in-frame beta chains. Identical CDR3 proteins give one entry, which carries the most common genes and DNA. For this sample the table gives around 400,000 distinct CDR3 sequences, of which roughly 24% were detected only once. The ten largest clonotypes hold 8.8% of the sample. Material: PBMCs or a T cell subset sorted from them (not recorded which). The receptors derive from an adult woman who had mild COVID-19 (a few samples of this study predate the infection). The sample titles of this study are shuffled in the database, so cell type and time point are left out; the donor was told from shared clones.

This clonotype has just a few counts. The chain couples TRBV5-6 to TRBJ1-5; 8 nucleotides line up with TRBD1. J gave up 5 bases and V 4 bases, and 8 bases lay outside the gene matches. CDR3 length: 15 residues. Per the germline V gene, CDR1 is SGHDT and CDR2 is YYEEEE. CDR3 protein: CASSRLDRVDQPQHF. CDR3 DNA sequence: TGTGCCAGCAGCCGCTTGGACAGGGTGGATCAGCCCCAGCATTTT. The full variable domain, rest sourced from reference TRBV5-6 and TRBJ1-5, is DAGVTQSPTHLIKTRGQQVTLRCSPKSGHDTVSWYQQALGQGPQFIFQYYEEEERQRGNFPDRFSGHQFPNYSSELNVNALLLGDSALYLCASSRLDRVDQPQHFGDGTRLSIL.

CDR3: CSAIGTLNYNEQFF. The CDR3 nucleotides read TGCAGTGCTATTGGGACTCTCAATTACAATGAGCAGTTCTTC. The rearrangement uses TRBV20-1 and TRBJ2-1; maybe TRBD2 (6 bases). There are 14 residues in the CDR3. Germline V lookup: CDR1 DFQATT, CDR2 SNEGSKA (reference sequence). V was shortened by 4 bases and J by 4 bases, with 14 bases between the two germline ends.

The chain combines TRBV6-5 with TRBJ1-1, with 11 bases fitting TRBD1. J lost 5 bases, V lost 6 bases, and 11 bases had no gene match. The CDR3 totals 16 residues. The germline gives CDR1 MNHEY, CDR2 SVGAGI. This chain's CDR3 is CASRLSVGQGVTEAFF. The CDR3 region has the DNA TGTGCCAGCAGGCTTTCTGTGGGACAGGGGGTTACTGAAGCTTTCTTT.

The chain employs TRBV7-3 and TRBJ2-5; perhaps TRBD2 as D (6 bases). Trimming pared 5 bases from V and 2 bases from J, leaving 21 bases between. Germline V CDR1 and CDR2: SGHTA, FQGTGA. This CDR3 has 17 amino acids. CDR3 sequence (DNA): TGTGCCAGCAGCCCCCACTTGGTCGGGCTAGCGCAAGAGACCCAGTACTTC. It translates to CASSPHLVGLAQETQYF.

This chain links TRBV29-1 with TRBJ1-6, with D maybe TRBD1 (5 bases). V lost 6 bases and J lost 14, with 14 bases in between. From germline, CDR1 is SQVTM and CDR2 ANQGSEA. This CDR3 contains 11 residues. CDR3 region: CSVSSGGALHF. CDR3 nucleotides: TGCAGCGTCTCCTCCGGGGGGGCCCTCCACTTT. The whole variable domain, filled in from reference TRBV29-1 and TRBJ1-6, reads SAVISQKPSRDICQRGTSLTIQCQVDSQVTMMFWYRQQPGQSLTLIATANQGSEATYESGFVIDKFPISRPNLTFSTLTVSNMSPEDSSIYLCSVSSGGALHFGNGTRLTVT.

CDR3 loop: CSADDTMNYGYTF. In DNA, the CDR3 is TGCAGTGCAGACGACACGATGAACTATGGCTACACCTTC. V and J are TRBV20-1 and TRBJ1-2; D is unclear. The CDR3 covers 13 residues. The germline V gene has CDR1 DFQATT and CDR2 SNEGSKA (reference sequence). Trimming took off 6 bases at V and 2 bases at J, with 13 bases between the two ends.

The chain is built from TRBV7-2 and TRBJ2-2, with 9 bases lining up with TRBD2. The CDR3 length is 17 residues. V shed 5 bases, J shed 7 bases, and the junction held 14 bases outside the gene matches. Germline lookup yields CDR1 SGHTA and CDR2 FQGNSA. CDR3 DNA: TGTGCCAGCAGCCCTCCGGGACTAGCCTCGATTGTCGGGGAGCTGTTTTTT. Translated: CASSPPGLASIVGELFF. The complete variable domain, with remaining parts taken from reference TRBV7-2 and TRBJ2-2, reads GAGVSQSPSNKVTEKGKDVELRCDPISGHTALYWYRQSLGQGLEFLIYFQGNSAPDKSGLPSDRFSAERTGGSVSTLTIQRTQQEDSAVYLCASSPPGLASIVGELFFGEGSRLTVL.

This sequence joins TRBV19 and TRBJ1-2; D might be TRBD1 (5 bases). The germline gives CDR1 LNHDA, CDR2 SQIVND (reference sequence). V dropped 8 bases and J dropped 4 bases, with 8 bases sitting between them. CDR3 length: 11 amino acids. The CDR3 DNA reads as TGTGCCAGTCAAGGGGCCTATGGCTACACCTTC. Residues: CASQGAYGYTF. Complete variable domain (other parts from reference TRBV19 and TRBJ1-2): DGGITQSPKYLFRKEGQNVTLSCEQNLNHDAMYWYRQDPGQGLRLIYYSQIVNDFQKGDIAEGYSVSREKKESFPLTVTSAQKNPTAFYLCASQGAYGYTFGSGTRLTVV.

The rearrangement uses TRBV7-2 and TRBJ1-2; 7 bases line up with TRBD1. The CDR3 is 15 amino acids. V was clipped by 5 bases and J by 8 bases; unmatched bases: 14. The germline gives CDR1 SGHTA, CDR2 FQGNSA. The CDR3 is CASSPWTGTLLGYTF. Here the CDR3 DNA reads TGTGCCAGCAGCCCATGGACAGGAACCTTATTAGGCTACACCTTC.

This clonotype was observed a few times. The rearrangement uses TRBV4-3 and TRBJ2-1; 9 nucleotides match TRBD1. V dropped 1 base and J dropped 6; count of bases not matched to a gene: 4. The CDR3 has 15 amino acids. Germline lookup yields CDR1 LGHNA and CDR2 YSLEER. CDR3 nucleotides: TGCGCCAGCAGCCAAGGGACAGGGGTGACCAATGAGCAGTTCTTC. This translates into CASSQGTGVTNEQFF.

The genes are TRBV15 and TRBJ2-1; TRBD2 matches at 8 bases. The CDR3 is 14 residues long. V gave up 5 bases and J gave up 7 bases; unmatched junction bases: 7. Germline assignment: CDR1 LNHNV and CDR2 YYDKDF (reference sequence). The CDR3 DNA reads as TGTGCCACCAGCGTCAGCGGGAGCTGGAATGAGCAGTTCTTC. This codes for CATSVSGSWNEQFF.

This clonotype was detected a few times. This chain joins TRBV2 and TRBJ2-1, with D perhaps TRBD1 (5 bases). Germline V gene lookup returns CDR1 SNHLY and CDR2 FYNNEI. The CDR3 contains 13 residues. V was clipped by 7 bases and J by 4 bases, with 11 bases between them. For the CDR3, the DNA is TGTGCCAGCATCGGCAGGGCATACAATGAGCAGTTCTTC. Translation gives CASIGRAYNEQFF.

The rearrangement links TRBV20-1 to TRBJ1-5, with D unresolved. The CDR3 totals 14 residues. Trimming removed 2 bases from V and 2 bases from J, with 10 bases in between. Per germline, CDR1 DFQATT and CDR2 SNEGSKA (reference sequence). This CDR3 reads CSARNRLRNQPQHF. CDR3 DNA: TGCAGTGCTAGAAACAGACTTCGCAATCAGCCCCAGCATTTT.

This clonotype was counted a few times. This rearrangement joins TRBV5-1 to TRBJ2-1; D is unclear. Germline V CDR1 and CDR2: SGHRS, YFSETQ. V was shortened by 5 bases and J by 4 bases, with 7 bases between the two germline ends. The CDR3 has 12 residues. The CDR3 DNA is TGCGCCAGCAGTGCTCAGTACAATGAGCAGTTCTTC. Translation gives CASSAQYNEQFF.

The chain combines TRBV12-3 or TRBV12-4 with TRBJ2-5, with TRBD2 as a possible D gene (6 bases). This CDR3 spans 14 amino acids. The V and J ends lost 3 bases and 5 bases respectively, with 13 bases between them. The chain's CDR3 is CASSFISSAETQYF. For the CDR3, the DNA is TGTGCCAGCAGTTTCATCTCTAGCGCTGAGACCCAGTACTTC.

This chain uses TRBV29-1 with TRBJ2-7; no firm D call. The CDR3 consists of 12 residues. Germline CDR1 is SQVTM and CDR2 is ANQGSEA. Trimming took 4 bases from V and 3 from J, leaving 10 bases between them. The CDR3 here is CSVAGSNYEQYF. CDR3 nucleotide sequence: TGCAGCGTTGCTGGCAGTAACTACGAGCAGTACTTC.

The rearrangement joins TRBV7-8 to TRBJ2-1; 7 bases fit TRBD2. Germline values: CDR1 SGHVS, CDR2 FQNEAQ. This CDR3 has 17 residues. Trimming took 3 bases from V and 2 from J; bases not matched to a gene: 10. CDR3: CASSFGSGMETYNEQFF. CDR3 nucleotide sequence: TGTGCCAGCAGCTTCGGGAGCGGGATGGAAACCTACAATGAGCAGTTCTTC.

This clonotype has only a few counts. The J gene is TRBJ2-1, the V gene TRBV3-1; 13 nucleotides agree with TRBD2. The CDR3 contains 16 residues. Germline assignment: CDR1 LGHDT and CDR2 YNNKEL (reference sequence). The V and J ends lost 4 bases and 7 bases, in that order; junction bases with no gene match: 7. CDR3 amino acids: CASSRWTSGRTNEQFF. CDR3 sequence (DNA): TGTGCCAGCAGCCGATGGACTAGCGGGAGAACAAATGAGCAGTTCTTC.

The chain links TRBV3-1 to TRBJ2-5, with 7 bases that match TRBD1. The junction had 5 bases not matched to a gene; V was cut back by 1 base and J by 0 bases. The CDR3 runs to 16 residues. The germline gives CDR1 LGHDT, CDR2 YNNKEL (reference sequence). DNA of the CDR3: TGTGCCAGCAGCCAAGTCGGGACAGAGGACCAAGAGACCCAGTACTTC. It translates to CASSQVGTEDQETQYF.

This clonotype was seen a handful of times. The chain carries TRBV6-2 or TRBV6-3 and TRBJ2-5; a weak D match, TRBD2 (5 bases). From germline, CDR1 is MNHEY and CDR2 SVGEGT. Trimming stripped 0 bases from V and 5 bases from J, with 10 bases between. CDR3 size: 14 residues. CDR3 in DNA: TGTGCCAGCAGTTACTCCCAGGAGGTTGAGACCCAGTACTTC. It is translated as CASSYSQEVETQYF.

This chain connects TRBV6-5 to TRBJ2-5; D gene unclear. The V and J ends lost 5 bases and 4 bases respectively, with 14 bases between them. The CDR3 length is 14 residues. CDR1 and CDR2 from the germline V gene are MNHEY and SVGAGI. The CDR3 loop is CASSLSTVLETQYF. The CDR3 DNA sequence: TGTGCCAGCAGTCTATCGACGGTCCTAGAGACCCAGTACTTC.

This clonotype was observed a single time. The V gene is TRBV5-1, the J gene TRBJ2-7, with D perhaps TRBD1 or TRBD2 (5 bases each). The V and J ends lost 2 bases and 6 bases respectively, with 12 bases between them. The CDR3 is made up of 13 amino acids. CDR1 and CDR2 (germline): SGHRS, YFSETQ. In DNA, the CDR3 is TGCGCCAGCAGCTTCGTAGGGGCGGGCGAGCAGTACTTC. Translating gives CASSFVGAGEQYF.

This clonotype was detected only a few times. The J gene is TRBJ2-7, the V gene TRBV4-2, with 8 bases that match TRBD2. J lost 0 bases, V lost 0 bases, and 4 bases had no gene match. Germline values: CDR1 LGHNA, CDR2 YNFKEQ. CDR3 size: 16 residues. The CDR3: CASSQDGGGRSYEQYF. CDR3 DNA: TGTGCCAGCAGCCAAGACGGGGGGGGACGCTCCTACGAGCAGTACTTC.

A few counts support this clonotype. This chain links TRBV14 with TRBJ1-5; no definite D call. V was pared by 7 bases and J by 4 bases, with 11 bases between. This CDR3 is 13 amino acids long. The germline CDR1 and CDR2 sequences are SGHDN and FVKESK. The CDR3 sequence: CASTSHYNQPQHF. The CDR3 region has the DNA TGTGCCAGCACCTCACATTATAATCAGCCCCAGCATTTT.

The chain links TRBV20-1 to TRBJ2-7, with D unclear. Germline V CDR1 and CDR2: DFQATT, SNEGSKA (reference sequence). V dropped 3 bases and J dropped 0 bases, with 12 bases sitting between them. The CDR3 is 14 residues long. The DNA of the CDR3 is TGCAGTGCTAGTTATCCAGCTAGCTCCTACGAGCAGTACTTC. Translating gives CSASYPASSYEQYF.

This clonotype came up a few times. The chain joins TRBV3-1 to TRBJ2-1; the D is unclear. CDR1 and CDR2 from the germline V gene are LGHDT and YNNKEL (reference sequence). The V and J ends lost 2 bases and 7 bases respectively, with 12 bases between them. The CDR3 is 14 amino acids. The CDR3, as DNA: TGTGCCAGCAGCCAATTAGGTCGCCTAAATGAGCAGTTCTTC. Amino acid sequence: CASSQLGRLNEQFF.

This clonotype was seen a handful of times. DNA for the CDR3: TGTGCCATCAGCCCGGACGACTATGGCTACACCTTC. Amino acids: CAISPDDYGYTF. V usage is TRBV10-3 and J usage is TRBJ1-2, with D unclear. Trimming took off 6 bases at V and 3 bases at J, with 8 bases between the two ends. The germline gives CDR1 ENHRY, CDR2 SYGVKD. The CDR3 is 12 amino acids.

In the case of this clonotype: One end of the junction is discordant with germline, which a read error may explain. This chain uses TRBV4-1 with TRBJ2-3, with 8 nucleotides matching TRBD2. The CDR3 extends over 13 amino acids. Germline CDR1 MGHRA, CDR2 YSYEKL. The CDR3 here is CDSSRTSQDTQYF. Here the CDR3 DNA reads TGCGACAGCAGCCGGACTAGCCAAGATACGCAGTATTTT.

This clonotype was seen only a few times. The J gene is TRBJ1-4, the V gene TRBV5-1; D is possibly TRBD1 (5 bases). The germline CDR1 and CDR2 sequences are SGHRS and YFSETQ. V was shortened by 1 base and J by 3 bases, with 10 bases between the two germline ends. This CDR3 has 15 amino acids. The CDR3 loop is CASSLIGAANEKLFF. CDR3 nucleotide sequence: TGCGCCAGCAGCTTGATAGGGGCGGCTAATGAAAAACTGTTTTTT.

The rearrangement uses TRBV23-1 and TRBJ1-4, with D unresolved. TRBV23-1 is noted as an ORF with a role that remains uncertain. The V end lost 3 bases, the J end lost 5 bases, and 10 bases lay between the germline ends. The CDR3 has 14 amino acids. The CDR3 DNA reads TGCGCCAGCAGTCACTCTATCGTGAATGAAAAACTGTTTTTT. Amino acids: CASSHSIVNEKLFF.